What follows are 11 T cell receptor beta chains derived from one specimen sequenced in a study of T cells in Graves' hyperthyroidism and ophthalmopathy. Amplification yielded TCR beta CDR3 regions, with RNA transcripts as the source. The HTBI primer set served for first-round RT-PCR of the TCR CDR3. MiXCR was run by TCRdb on the multiplex PCR reads, yielding one entry per CDR3 protein. The profile shows about 590,000 distinct CDR3 sequences, more than 15% of them singletons. The sample comprised blood. The receptor set was obtained from a woman aged 25 to 39 with Graves' hyperthyroidism.

In the case of this clonotype: A clone one base away is much larger, so this may be a read error. CDR3 sequence (DNA): TGTGCCAGCACCCGAGTAGGGAGATTCTACGAGCAGTACTTC. This sequence encodes CASTRVGRFYEQYF. The chain recombines TRBV28 with TRBJ2-7, with a tentative D call TRBD2 (5 bases). Trimming cost V 7 bases and J 3 bases, with 16 bases left between them. Germline V gene lookup returns CDR1 MDHEN and CDR2 SYDVKM. CDR3 length equals 14 residues.

Details on this clonotype: This could be a read error, since a much larger clone is one nucleotide away. The chain joins TRBV5-1 to TRBJ2-1, with 8 bases lining up with TRBD2. This CDR3 is built from 15 residues. Germline loops: CDR1 SGHRS, CDR2 YFSETQ. V shed 0 bases, J shed 10 bases, and the junction held 9 bases outside the gene matches. The chain's CDR3 is CASSLVAGGADEQFF. The CDR3 DNA is TGCGCCAGCAGCTTGGTGGCGGGAGGAGCCGACGAGCAGTTCTTC.

The rearrangement links TRBV4-1 to TRBJ2-7; possible D gene TRBD1, 6 bases. CDR3 size: 13 residues. Trimming removed 4 bases at V and 4 bases at J, with 11 bases between. Per germline, CDR1 MGHRA and CDR2 YSYEKL. DNA of the CDR3: TGCGCCAGCAGCCCCTGGACAGCTTACGAGCAGTACTTC. Its protein is CASSPWTAYEQYF.

There are many counts of this clonotype. J is TRBJ2-1 and V is TRBV6-1; 10 nucleotides line up with TRBD2. The CDR3 consists of 14 residues. Germline lookup yields CDR1 MNHNS and CDR2 SASEGT. Losses at the gene ends were 8 bases for V and 9 bases for J; bases not matched to a gene: 10. CDR3 sequence reads: CASEAASGSAEQFF. DNA for the CDR3: TGTGCCAGCGAGGCGGCTAGCGGGAGTGCTGAGCAGTTCTTC.

The genes are TRBV6-5 and TRBJ1-6; no clear D gene. V lost 0 bases to trimming and J lost 5 bases, with 11 bases between them. The CDR3 has 16 residues. Germline V gene lookup returns CDR1 MNHEY and CDR2 SVGAGI. The CDR3 here is CASSYSQALDNSPLHF. The CDR3, as DNA: TGTGCCAGCAGTTACTCGCAAGCCCTTGATAATTCACCCCTCCACTTT.

With regard to this clonotype: A much larger clone lies one base from this, so it may be a read error. The chain combines TRBV7-6 with TRBJ2-1, with 7 nucleotides matching TRBD2. The germline gives CDR1 SGHVS, CDR2 FNYEAQ. This CDR3 is built from 14 residues. The CDR3 is CASSYTSDDNEQSF. Written as DNA, the CDR3 is TGTGCCAGCAGCTACACTAGCGACGACAATGAGCAGTCCTTC. Full variable domain (remainder filled in from reference TRBV7-6 and TRBJ2-1): GAGVSQSPRYKVTKRGQDVALRCDPISGHVSLYWYRQALGQGPEFLTYFNYEAQQDKSGLPNDRFSAERPEGSISTLTIQRTEQRDSAMYRCASSYTSDDNEQSFGPGTRLTVL.

The sample holds a few counts of this clonotype. The chain carries TRBV27 and TRBJ2-3, with 8 bases identical to TRBD2. The CDR3 is 13 amino acids. The junction had 4 bases not matched to a gene; V was cut back by 5 bases and J by 6 bases. The germline CDR1 and CDR2 sequences are MNHEY and SMNVEV (reference sequence). The CDR3 sequence: CASSQRLADTQYF. The CDR3 DNA reads as TGTGCCAGCAGTCAGAGACTAGCGGATACGCAGTATTTT.

There are many counts of this clonotype. The rearrangement uses TRBV7-3 and TRBJ2-5; the D is unclear. V was trimmed by 6 bases and J by 1 base, leaving 9 bases between them. CDR1 SGHTA and CDR2 FQGTGA come from the germline V gene. The CDR3 length is 13 residues. Here the CDR3 reads CASSRNSQETQYF. The CDR3 bases are TGTGCCAGCAGTCGGAACTCCCAAGAGACCCAGTACTTC.

This chain links TRBV14 with TRBJ2-3; 11 bases fit TRBD2. CDR3 length equals 17 residues. Germline V gives CDR1 SGHDN, CDR2 FVKESK. Trimming removed 4 bases from V and 1 base from J; junction bases left unmatched: 7. CDR3 sequence reads: CASSRTGLAGRTDTQYF. CDR3 DNA: TGTGCCAGCAGCCGAACCGGACTAGCGGGCCGCACAGATACGCAGTATTTT.

Comments on this clonotype: The junction shows a germline mismatch at one end, possibly a read error. The V call is TRBV7-7, the J call TRBJ2-3, with 8 positions matching TRBD2. Looked up from germline, CDR1 is SSHAT and CDR2 is FNYEAQ (reference sequence). The CDR3 extends over 15 amino acids. The CDR3 sequence: CASSLELADADTQYF. CDR3 bases: TGTGCTAGCAGCTTAGAACTAGCGGACGCAGATACGCAGTATTTT.

The chain carries TRBV5-5 and TRBJ2-3; TRBD1 might be the D (6 bases). V shed 4 bases and J shed 0 bases, with 21 bases lying between them. From germline, CDR1 is SGHKS and CDR2 YYEKEE (reference sequence). The length of the CDR3 is 18 residues. Written as DNA, the CDR3 is TGTGCCAGCAGCCGCCGCCCAACAGGGTTACTTAGCACAGATACGCAGTATTTT. This gives the protein CASSRRPTGLLSTDTQYF.